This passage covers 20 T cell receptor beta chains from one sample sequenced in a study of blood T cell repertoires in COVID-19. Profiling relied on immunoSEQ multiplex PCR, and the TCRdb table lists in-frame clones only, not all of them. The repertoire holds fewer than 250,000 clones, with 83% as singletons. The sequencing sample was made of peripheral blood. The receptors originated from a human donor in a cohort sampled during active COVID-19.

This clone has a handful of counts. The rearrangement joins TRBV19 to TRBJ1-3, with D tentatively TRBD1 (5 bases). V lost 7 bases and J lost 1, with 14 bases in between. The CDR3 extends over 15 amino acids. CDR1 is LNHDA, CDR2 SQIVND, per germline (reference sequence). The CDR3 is CASTWAGPSGNTIYF. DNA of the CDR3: TGTGCCAGTACCTGGGCGGGGCCTTCTGGAAACACCATATATTTT.

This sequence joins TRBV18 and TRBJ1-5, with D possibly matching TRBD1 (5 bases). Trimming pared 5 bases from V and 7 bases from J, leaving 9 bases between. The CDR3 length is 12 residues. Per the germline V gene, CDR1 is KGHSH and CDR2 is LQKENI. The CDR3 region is CASSLEGQPQHF. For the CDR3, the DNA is TGTGCCAGCTCATTGGAGGGGCAGCCCCAGCATTTT.

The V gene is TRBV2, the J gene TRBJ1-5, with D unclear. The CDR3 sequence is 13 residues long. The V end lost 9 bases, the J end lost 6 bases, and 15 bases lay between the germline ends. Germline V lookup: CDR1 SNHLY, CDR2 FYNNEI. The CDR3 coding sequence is TGTGCCAGTCGACTCACGTCGGGTCAGCCCCAGCATTTT. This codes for CASRLTSGQPQHF.

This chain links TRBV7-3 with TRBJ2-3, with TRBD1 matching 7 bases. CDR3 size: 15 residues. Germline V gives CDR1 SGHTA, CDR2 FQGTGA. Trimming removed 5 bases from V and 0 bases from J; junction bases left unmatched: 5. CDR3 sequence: CASSLRGQSTDTQYF. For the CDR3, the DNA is TGTGCCAGCAGCCTACGGGGACAGAGCACAGATACGCAGTATTTT.

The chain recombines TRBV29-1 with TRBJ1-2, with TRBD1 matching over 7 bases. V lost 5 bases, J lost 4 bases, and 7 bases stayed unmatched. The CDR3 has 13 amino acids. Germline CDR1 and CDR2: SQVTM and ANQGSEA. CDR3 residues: CSVNRGRGYGYTF. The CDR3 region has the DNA TGCAGCGTTAACAGGGGTAGGGGCTATGGCTACACCTTC.

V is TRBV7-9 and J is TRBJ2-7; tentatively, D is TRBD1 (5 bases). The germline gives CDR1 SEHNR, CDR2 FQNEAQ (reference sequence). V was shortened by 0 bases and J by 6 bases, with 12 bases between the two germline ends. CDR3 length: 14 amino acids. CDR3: CASSLAGRVSEQYF. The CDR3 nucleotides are TGTGCCAGCAGCTTAGCTGGCAGGGTAAGCGAGCAGTACTTC.

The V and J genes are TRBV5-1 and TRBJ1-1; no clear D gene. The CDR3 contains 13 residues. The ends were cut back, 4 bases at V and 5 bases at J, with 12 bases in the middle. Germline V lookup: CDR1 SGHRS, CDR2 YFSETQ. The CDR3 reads CASSRELATEAFF. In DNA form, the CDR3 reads TGCGCCAGCAGCAGGGAGTTGGCGACTGAAGCTTTCTTT.

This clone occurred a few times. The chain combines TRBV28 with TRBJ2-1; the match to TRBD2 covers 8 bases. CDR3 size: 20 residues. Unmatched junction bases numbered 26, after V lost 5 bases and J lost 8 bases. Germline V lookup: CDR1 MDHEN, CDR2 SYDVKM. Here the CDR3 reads CASSKPRGGGKKSLRDEQFF. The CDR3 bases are TGTGCCAGCAGTAAACCCCGGGGGGGCGGAAAAAAATCCCTCCGGGATGAGCAGTTCTTC. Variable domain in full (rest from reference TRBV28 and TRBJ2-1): DVKVTQSSRYLVKRTGEKVFLECVQDMDHENMFWYRQDPGLGLRLIYFSYDVKMKEKGDIPEGYSVSREKKERFSLILESASTNQTSMYLCASSKPRGGGKKSLRDEQFFGPGTRLTVL.

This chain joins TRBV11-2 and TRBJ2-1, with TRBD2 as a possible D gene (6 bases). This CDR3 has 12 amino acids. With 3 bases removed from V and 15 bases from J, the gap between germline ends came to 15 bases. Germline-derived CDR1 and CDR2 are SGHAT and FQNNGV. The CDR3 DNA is TGTGCCAGCAGCTTGGGTGGCGGGGTTTTGTTCTTC. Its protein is CASSLGGGVLFF.

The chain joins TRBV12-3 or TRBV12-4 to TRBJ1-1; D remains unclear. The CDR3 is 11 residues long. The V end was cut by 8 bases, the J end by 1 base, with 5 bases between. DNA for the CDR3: TGTGCCAGCGAGGGGAACACTGAAGCTTTCTTT. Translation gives CASEGNTEAFF.

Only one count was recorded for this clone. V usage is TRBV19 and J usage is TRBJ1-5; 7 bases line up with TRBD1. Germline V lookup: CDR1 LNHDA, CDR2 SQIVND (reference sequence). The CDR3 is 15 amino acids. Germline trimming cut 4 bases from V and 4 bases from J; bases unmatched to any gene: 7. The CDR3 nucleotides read TGTGCCAGTAGTAGAGAACAGGGGTTGAATCAGCCCCAGCATTTT. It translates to CASSREQGLNQPQHF.

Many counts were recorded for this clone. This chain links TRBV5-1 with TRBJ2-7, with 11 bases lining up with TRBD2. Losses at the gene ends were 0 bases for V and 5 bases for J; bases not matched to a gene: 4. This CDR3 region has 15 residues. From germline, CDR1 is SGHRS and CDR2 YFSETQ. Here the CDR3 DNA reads TGCGCCAGCAGCTTGGTAGCGGGAGGGAGCAACGAGCAGTACTTC. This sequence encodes CASSLVAGGSNEQYF.

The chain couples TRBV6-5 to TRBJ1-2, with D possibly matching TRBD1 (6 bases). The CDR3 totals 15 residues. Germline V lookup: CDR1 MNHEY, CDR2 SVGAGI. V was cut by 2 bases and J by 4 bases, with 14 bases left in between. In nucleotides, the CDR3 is TGTGCCAGCAGTTACAAAGGGACAAGTTTCTATGGCTACACCTTC. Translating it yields CASSYKGTSFYGYTF.

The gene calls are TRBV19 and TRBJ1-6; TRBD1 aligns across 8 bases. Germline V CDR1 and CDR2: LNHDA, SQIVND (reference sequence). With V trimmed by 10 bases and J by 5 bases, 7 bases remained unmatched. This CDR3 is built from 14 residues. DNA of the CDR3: TGTGCCACCCAACGACAGGGGAATAATTCACCCCTCCACTTT. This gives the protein CATQRQGNNSPLHF.

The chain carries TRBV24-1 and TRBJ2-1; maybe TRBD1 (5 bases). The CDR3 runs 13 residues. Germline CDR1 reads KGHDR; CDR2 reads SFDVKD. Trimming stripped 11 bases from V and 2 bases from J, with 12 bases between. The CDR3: CARVRVPYNEQFF. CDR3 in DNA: TGTGCCAGGGTCAGGGTCCCCTACAATGAGCAGTTCTTC.

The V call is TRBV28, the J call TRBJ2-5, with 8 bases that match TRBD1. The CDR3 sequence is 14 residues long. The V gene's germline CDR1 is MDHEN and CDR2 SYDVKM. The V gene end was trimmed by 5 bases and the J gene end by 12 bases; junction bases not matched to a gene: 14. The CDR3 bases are TGTGCCAGCAGTCCACCGACAGGGGCCAGCGGCAAGTACTTC. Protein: CASSPPTGASGKYF.

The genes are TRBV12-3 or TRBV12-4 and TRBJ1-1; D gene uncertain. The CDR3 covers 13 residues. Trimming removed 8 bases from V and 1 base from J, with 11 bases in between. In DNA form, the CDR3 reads TGTGCCAGCTCTAGGCGGCAGAACACTGAAGCTTTCTTT. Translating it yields CASSRRQNTEAFF.

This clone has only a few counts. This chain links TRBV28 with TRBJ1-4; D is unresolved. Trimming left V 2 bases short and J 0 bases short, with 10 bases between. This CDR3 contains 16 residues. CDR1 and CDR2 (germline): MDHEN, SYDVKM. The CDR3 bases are TGTGCCAGCAGTTTACTTTTAGTTGCAACTAATGAAAAACTGTTTTTT. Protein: CASSLLLVATNEKLFF. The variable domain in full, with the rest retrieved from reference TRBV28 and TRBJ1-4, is DVKVTQSSRYLVKRTGEKVFLECVQDMDHENMFWYRQDPGLGLRLIYFSYDVKMKEKGDIPEGYSVSREKKERFSLILESASTNQTSMYLCASSLLLVATNEKLFFGSGTQLSVL.

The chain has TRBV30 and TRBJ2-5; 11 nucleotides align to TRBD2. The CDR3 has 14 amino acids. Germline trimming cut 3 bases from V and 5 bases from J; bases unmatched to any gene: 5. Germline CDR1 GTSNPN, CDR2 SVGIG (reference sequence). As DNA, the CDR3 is TGTGCCTGGAGGGTAGCGGGGGGGCGTGAGACCCAGTACTTC. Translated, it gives CAWRVAGGRETQYF.

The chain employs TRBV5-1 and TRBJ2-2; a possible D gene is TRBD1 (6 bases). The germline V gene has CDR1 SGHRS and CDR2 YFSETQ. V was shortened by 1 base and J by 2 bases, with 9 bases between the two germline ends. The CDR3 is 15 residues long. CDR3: CASSLSGQNTGELFF. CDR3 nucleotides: TGCGCCAGCAGCTTGTCGGGACAAAACACCGGGGAGCTGTTTTTT.